This is a list of T cell receptor beta chains from one sample in a study of blood T cell repertoires in COVID-19. Assay used: immunoSEQ multiplex PCR; TCRdb lists only in-frame clones, some missing. The repertoire holds tens of thousands of clones, with 87% as singletons. Sequenced material: peripheral blood. Receptors were obtained from a human donor in a cohort sampled during active COVID-19. Each CDR3 is given with its conserved first and last residue. Each record gives: clone size, V gene, J gene, D gene, CDR3 protein, CDR3 DNA. D genes are given only for firm matches. Size is stated for part of the rows, as once, few or many counts, or as a class when the clone is expanded.

-	TRBV6-5	TRBJ1-2	TRBD1	CASSRQGSGYTF	TGTGCCAGCAGCCGACAGGGCAGTGGCTACACCTTC
-	TRBV6-5	TRBJ2-1	TRBD1	CAIRDSRNLNEQFF	TGTGCCATCCGGGACAGCCGAAACCTCAATGAGCAGTTCTTC
-	TRBV30	TRBJ2-7	TRBD1	CAWGIQGAENEQYF	TGTGCCTGGGGAATACAGGGGGCGGAAAACGAGCAGTACTTC
-	TRBV3-1/TRBV3-2	TRBJ1-1	-	CASSQVGGTEAFF	TGTGCCAGCAGCCAAGTGGGAGGGACTGAAGCTTTCTTT
-	TRBV7-9	TRBJ2-3	-	CASSPSFHTLADPTDTQYF	TGTGCCAGCAGCCCCTCGTTCCACACCTTAGCCGACCCCACAGATACGCAGTATTTT
-	TRBV3-1/TRBV3-2	TRBJ1-2	-	CASSQWAETNYGYTF	TGTGCCAGCAGCCAATGGGCAGAGACTAACTATGGCTACACCTTC
once	TRBV19	TRBJ1-2	-	CASRTGTHGYTF	TGTGCCAGTAGAACAGGGACCCATGGCTACACCTTC
-	TRBV11-2	TRBJ2-2	TRBD1	CASSAGTVNTGELFF	TGTGCCAGCAGCGCCGGGACAGTGAACACCGGGGAGCTGTTTTTT
once	TRBV5-6	TRBJ1-6	TRBD1	CASSYGTGSSYNSPLHF	TGTGCCAGCAGCTACGGGACAGGGAGCTCCTATAATTCACCCCTCCACTTT
-	TRBV19	TRBJ2-1	-	CASSPESAVANEQFF	TGTGCCAGTTCGCCTGAGTCCGCGGTAGCCAATGAGCAGTTCTTC
-	TRBV5-1	TRBJ1-1	-	CASSSTGSPNTEAFF	TGCGCCAGCAGCTCGACAGGTTCCCCGAACACTGAAGCTTTCTTT
-	TRBV7-9	TRBJ2-3	TRBD2	CASSSTSGRARDTQYF	TGTGCCAGCAGCTCGACTAGCGGGAGGGCCAGAGATACGCAGTATTTT
-	TRBV5-4	TRBJ2-5	-	CASSLYGSGQETQYF	TGTGCCAGCAGCTTGTATGGTAGCGGACAAGAGACCCAGTACTTC
-	TRBV30	TRBJ1-2	-	CAWGTRASAGYTF	TGTGCCTGGGGCACGAGGGCGTCCGCTGGCTACACCTTC
-	TRBV2	TRBJ1-2	-	CASSKLFGGYTF	TGTGCCAGCTCTAAACTGTTCGGTGGCTACACCTTC
-	TRBV6-4	TRBJ1-2	-	CASSDSRGYTF	TGTGCCAGCAGTGACTCGAGAGGCTACACCTTC
-	TRBV5-1	TRBJ2-1	TRBD1	CASSPGTDNEQFF	TGCGCCAGCAGCCCTGGGACAGACAATGAGCAGTTCTTC
once	TRBV19	TRBJ2-7	TRBD2	CASSIKRESYEQYF	TGTGCCAGTAGTATTAAGCGGGAGTCCTACGAGCAGTACTTC
once	TRBV7-8	TRBJ2-1	-	CASSLTSYNEQFF	TGTGCCAGCAGCTTAACTTCTTACAATGAGCAGTTCTTC
-	TRBV3-1/TRBV3-2	TRBJ2-1	TRBD2	CASSQTPTGTSGRQFF	TGTGCCAGCAGCCAAACCCCGACGGGGACTAGCGGGAGGCAGTTCTTC
-	TRBV2	TRBJ1-1	-	CASRVTGDTEAFF	TGTGCCAGCAGAGTAACCGGGGACACGGAAGCTTTCTTT
-	TRBV18	TRBJ2-5	-	CASSPNSPTGQETQYF	TGTGCCAGCTCACCCAATTCACCCACCGGGCAAGAGACCCAGTACTTC
-	TRBV7-9	TRBJ2-3	TRBD2	CASSQGLAGSSGPDTQYF	TGTGCCAGCAGCCAAGGACTAGCGGGGTCCTCGGGGCCAGATACGCAGTATTTT
-	TRBV2	TRBJ1-2	-	CASSPLGVAGRIGYTF	TGTGCCAGCAGTCCCTTAGGGGTGGCAGGGAGGATTGGCTACACCTTC
-	TRBV27	TRBJ1-4	-	CASSSRGLGGEKLFF	TGTGCCAGCAGTTCTCGCGGGCTGGGGGGTGAAAAACTGTTTTTT
-	TRBV7-4	TRBJ1-2	TRBD1	CASSHAGTDYGYTF	TGTGCCAGCAGCCACGCGGGGACAGACTATGGCTACACCTTC
-	TRBV27	TRBJ2-3	-	CASTDFSTDTQYF	TGTGCCAGCACGGACTTTAGCACAGATACGCAGTATTTT
-	TRBV12-3/TRBV12-4	TRBJ1-2	-	CASSRDGNYGYTF	TGTGCCAGCAGTCGAGACGGGAACTATGGCTACACCTTC
-	TRBV30	TRBJ2-1	-	CAWTRGSYNEQFF	TGTGCCTGGACCCGGGGCTCCTACAATGAGCAGTTCTTC
-	TRBV5-4	TRBJ1-1	-	CASSWAGSSSEAFF	TGTGCCAGCAGTTGGGCAGGGTCGTCCTCTGAAGCTTTCTTT
-	TRBV5-8	TRBJ2-2	TRBD1	CASSGQGRSTGELFF	TGTGCCAGCAGCGGACAGGGGAGATCAACCGGGGAGCTGTTTTTT
-	TRBV7-6	TRBJ2-1	-	CASSPTDRGGQFF	TGTGCCAGCAGCCCTACGGACCGGGGAGGGCAGTTCTTC
-	TRBV9	TRBJ1-1	TRBD1	CASSAGQDEAFF	TGTGCCAGCAGCGCCGGACAGGACGAAGCTTTCTTT
-	TRBV4-1	TRBJ1-5	TRBD1	CASSPVPGQGSGRPQHF	TGCGCCAGCAGCCCTGTCCCGGGACAGGGGTCCGGCCGCCCCCAGCATTTT
-	TRBV27	TRBJ1-2	TRBD1	CASSLSGQIYGYTF	TGTGCCAGCAGTTTATCGGGACAGATCTATGGCTACACCTTC
once	TRBV25-1	TRBJ2-1	TRBD2	CASSAPGGPHEQFF	TGTGCCAGCAGTGCCCCGGGAGGTCCGCATGAGCAGTTCTTC
-	TRBV6-5	TRBJ2-7	TRBD1	CASSYARGKSYEQYF	TGTGCCAGCAGTTACGCCAGGGGGAAAAGCTACGAGCAGTACTTC
-	TRBV3-1/TRBV3-2	TRBJ1-3	-	CASSYRESDYTIYF	TGTGCCAGCAGCTACAGGGAATCCGATTACACCATATATTTT
-	TRBV6-5	TRBJ1-5	-	CASSYSGTGNQPQHF	TGTGCCAGCAGTTACTCCGGAACGGGGAATCAGCCCCAGCATTTT
-	TRBV3-1/TRBV3-2	TRBJ2-2	TRBD2	CASSPGLPLPESSTGELFF	TGTGCCAGCAGCCCGGGACTACCCCTCCCGGAATCGAGCACCGGGGAGCTGTTTTTT
-	TRBV7-2	TRBJ2-1	-	CASSNTFYNEQFF	TGTGCCAGCAGCAATACATTCTACAATGAGCAGTTCTTC
-	TRBV19	TRBJ2-1	TRBD2	CASSIGSSGSSQFF	TGTGCCAGTAGTATTGGGTCGAGCGGGAGTTCCCAGTTCTTC
-	TRBV5-4	TRBJ1-1	-	CASSLAWRGGNTEAFF	TGTGCCAGCAGCTTGGCCTGGAGGGGCGGGAACACTGAAGCTTTCTTT
once	TRBV7-9	TRBJ2-7	-	CASSPAYEQYF	TGTGCCAGCAGCCCCGCCTACGAGCAGTACTTC
once	TRBV3-1/TRBV3-2	TRBJ2-2	-	CASSQEFSRQTNTGELFF	TGTGCCAGCAGCCAAGAATTTTCGAGACAGACGAACACCGGGGAGCTGTTTTTT
-	TRBV11-2	TRBJ2-7	TRBD1	CASTPNRGTGGDEQYF	TGTGCCAGCACCCCCAACCGAGGGACAGGGGGCGACGAGCAGTACTTC
-	TRBV7-2	TRBJ1-3	-	CASSYEGSSGNTIYF	TGTGCCAGCAGCTATGAAGGGAGCTCTGGAAACACCATATATTTT
-	TRBV4-2	TRBJ2-7	TRBD1	CASSQLSGTAYPYEQYF	TGTGCCAGCAGCCAACTTTCCGGGACAGCATATCCCTACGAGCAGTACTTC
once	TRBV18	TRBJ2-7	-	CASSPRSYEQYF	TGTGCCAGCTCACCGCGCTCCTACGAGCAGTACTTC
-	TRBV5-1	TRBJ2-1	-	CASSLDPHRGGHFDEQFF	TGCGCCAGCAGCTTGGACCCCCACAGGGGAGGTCATTTCGATGAGCAGTTCTTC
-	TRBV7-2	TRBJ2-7	TRBD2	CASSFGGGGRYEQYF	TGTGCCAGCAGCTTTGGCGGGGGGGGCCGTTACGAGCAGTACTTC
-	TRBV29-1	TRBJ2-1	TRBD2	CSVEASGRIYNEQFF	TGCAGCGTTGAAGCTAGCGGGAGAATCTACAATGAGCAGTTCTTC
-	TRBV29-1	TRBJ2-1	TRBD2	CSEAGGPTNEQFF	TGCAGCGAGGCGGGAGGACCTACAAATGAGCAGTTCTTC
-	TRBV30	TRBJ1-2	-	CAWSGFRVGGTF	TGTGCCTGGAGTGGGTTCCGGGTCGGGGGGACCTTC
-	TRBV6-5	TRBJ2-1	-	CASRTSGSSYNEQFF	TGTGCCAGCAGGACCTCGGGGAGCTCCTACAATGAGCAGTTCTTC
-	TRBV12-5	TRBJ2-3	-	CASGLQNVATQYF	TGTGCTAGTGGTTTACAAAATGTTGCTACGCAGTATTTT
-	TRBV7-9	TRBJ2-2	-	CASSTRDSVGELFF	TGTGCCAGCAGCACCCGGGACTCCGTAGGGGAGCTGTTTTTT
-	TRBV18	TRBJ2-3	TRBD1	CASSPKGYRDRAPDTQYF	TGTGCCAGCTCACCAAAGGGCTATCGGGACAGGGCCCCAGATACGCAGTATTTT
-	TRBV27	TRBJ2-3	-	CASSLSRSADTQYF	TGTGCCAGCAGTTTAAGCCGGAGCGCAGATACGCAGTATTTT
few	TRBV6-1	TRBJ1-2	TRBD1	CASSEEAGGYGYTF	TGTGCCAGCAGTGAAGAGGCAGGGGGGTATGGCTACACCTTC